The 13 T cell receptor beta chains reported below all come from one sample, sequenced in a study of blood T cell dynamics during melanoma immunotherapy. Noted time point: week 3, after first cycle of checkpoint inhibitor. TCRdb's table, derived via immunoSEQ multiplex PCR, lists solely in-frame clones and lacks some. The repertoire consists of roughly 7,400 clones, with around 84% occurring once and the leading ten covering roughly 15%. The specimen was blood, collected from a patient treated with checkpoint blockade. The source is a human donor with melanoma.

CDR3 loop: CASRGTVSNQPQHF. The CDR3 DNA reads as TGTGCCAGCAGAGGGACGGTAAGCAATCAGCCCCAGCATTTT. The gene calls are TRBV19 and TRBJ1-5, with D maybe TRBD1 (5 bases). V was clipped by 9 bases and J by 1 base, with 13 bases between them. The germline V gene has CDR1 LNHDA and CDR2 SQIVND (reference sequence). The CDR3 loop spans 14 amino acids.

The chain links TRBV27 to TRBJ2-2; D gene uncertain. The CDR3 is made up of 16 amino acids. Trimming took off 7 bases at V and 1 base at J, with 16 bases between the two ends. Germline V gene data show CDR1 as MNHEY and CDR2 as SMNVEV (reference sequence). The CDR3 reads CASTTGPTLNTGELFF. The DNA of the CDR3 is TGTGCCAGCACTACGGGCCCCACTCTGAACACCGGGGAGCTGTTTTTT.

This clone was counted between two and nine times. The chain employs TRBV23-1 and TRBJ1-1; no clear D gene. TRBV23-1 carries the ORF label, with uncertain function. This CDR3 has 14 amino acids. Trimming stripped 0 bases from V and 3 bases from J, with 8 bases between. The CDR3 DNA sequence: TGCGCCAGCAGTCAATCAGGACGGGACACTGAAGCTTTCTTT. As protein: CASSQSGRDTEAFF.

The chain has TRBV15 and TRBJ1-5, with D possibly being TRBD1 (5 bases). This CDR3 is built from 17 residues. V lost 0 bases and J lost 6, with 18 bases in between. Germline V gives CDR1 LNHNV, CDR2 YYDKDF (reference sequence). The CDR3, as DNA: TGTGCCACCAGCAGAGATGTGCAGGGAAGAGCAGTTCAGCCCCAGCATTTT. It translates to CATSRDVQGRAVQPQHF.

The chain is built from TRBV19 and TRBJ1-5, with D unresolved. Germline lookup yields CDR1 LNHDA and CDR2 SQIVND (reference sequence). The CDR3 sequence is 16 residues long. The V gene lost 4 bases and the J gene lost 4 bases, with 17 bases spanning the gap. DNA for the CDR3: TGTGCCAGTAGTAAGGCGCGGCAGGTAGCAAATCAGCCCCAGCATTTT. Translated, it gives CASSKARQVANQPQHF.

The chain couples TRBV19 to TRBJ2-7; the match to TRBD1 covers 8 bases. This CDR3 comprises 11 residues. Per germline, CDR1 LNHDA and CDR2 SQIVND (reference sequence). J was trimmed by 6 bases and V by 10 bases; bases with no gene match: 5. The CDR3 nucleotides read TGTGCCACCCGGACAGGGTTCGAGCAGTACTTC. It yields the protein CATRTGFEQYF.

The J gene is TRBJ1-1, the V gene TRBV11-2; no clear D. Between the trimmed V and J ends, which lost 0 bases and 8 bases, there was a span of 10 bases. This CDR3 has 13 amino acids. CDR1 is SGHAT, CDR2 FQNNGV, per germline. The CDR3 is CASSLELGGEAFF. The DNA of the CDR3 is TGTGCCAGCAGCTTAGAATTAGGCGGAGAAGCTTTCTTT.

V usage is TRBV6-4 and J usage is TRBJ2-1, with D maybe TRBD2 (6 bases). Germline assignment: CDR1 MRHNA and CDR2 SNTAGT. V was trimmed by 0 bases and J by 13 bases, leaving 10 bases between them. This CDR3 contains 12 residues. CDR3 DNA: TGTGCCAGCAGTGACTCCGGGGGACCCCAGTTCTTC. Its translation is CASSDSGGPQFF.

The V call is TRBV5-1, the J call TRBJ2-3; 8 bases match TRBD2. CDR1 and CDR2 (germline): SGHRS, YFSETQ. V lost 2 bases, J lost 1 base, and 0 bases stayed unmatched. This CDR3 is 14 amino acids long. The CDR3 reads CASSLAGGTDTQYF. The CDR3 region has the DNA TGCGCCAGCAGCTTAGCGGGGGGCACAGATACGCAGTATTTT.

This clone was counted a few times. This sequence joins TRBV2 and TRBJ1-6, with 8 bases fitting TRBD1. The CDR3 runs to 13 residues. Trimming at V came to 9 bases and at J to 5 bases, leaving 3 bases not matched to a gene. CDR1 is SNHLY, CDR2 FYNNEI, per germline. CDR3 nucleotides: TGTGCCAGACCGGACAGGGATAATTCACCCCTCCACTTT. Amino acid sequence: CARPDRDNSPLHF.

V and J are TRBV20-1 and TRBJ2-7; no definite D call. The V and J ends lost 3 bases and 4 bases respectively, with 7 bases between them. The length of the CDR3 is 11 residues. Per the germline V gene, CDR1 is DFQATT and CDR2 is SNEGSKA (reference sequence). CDR3 DNA: TGCAGTGCTAGGAGCGAATACGAGCAGTACTTC. It codes for CSARSEYEQYF.

This clone has a single count. The CDR3 is CASSLVVAQETQYF. For the CDR3, the DNA is TGTGCCAGCAGCTTGGTGGTAGCCCAAGAGACCCAGTACTTC. The V call is TRBV5-5, the J call TRBJ2-5; D not certain. Germline V gene lookup returns CDR1 SGHKS and CDR2 YYEKEE (reference sequence). The CDR3 is 14 residues long. Trimming took off 0 bases at V and 1 base at J, with 7 bases between the two ends.

The V gene is TRBV7-3, the J gene TRBJ2-1; D is undetermined. Germline CDR1 and CDR2: SGHTA and FQGTGA. V was cut by 5 bases and J by 6 bases, with 11 bases left in between. This CDR3 region has 13 residues. In nucleotides, the CDR3 is TGTGCCAGCAGCAGAGACAATTTCAATGAGCAGTTCTTC. Residues: CASSRDNFNEQFF.